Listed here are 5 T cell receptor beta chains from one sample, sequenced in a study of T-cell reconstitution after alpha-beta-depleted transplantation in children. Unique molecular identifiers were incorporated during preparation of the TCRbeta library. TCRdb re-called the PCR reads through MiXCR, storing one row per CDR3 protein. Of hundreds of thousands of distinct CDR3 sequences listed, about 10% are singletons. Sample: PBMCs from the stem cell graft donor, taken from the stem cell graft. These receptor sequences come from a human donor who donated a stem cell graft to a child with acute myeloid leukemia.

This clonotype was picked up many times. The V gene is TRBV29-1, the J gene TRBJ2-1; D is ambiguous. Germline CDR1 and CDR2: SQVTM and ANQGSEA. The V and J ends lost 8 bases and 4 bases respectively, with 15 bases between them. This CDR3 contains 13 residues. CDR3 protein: CSTEVRRYNEQFF. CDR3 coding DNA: TGCAGCACCGAGGTCAGGCGATACAATGAGCAGTTCTTC.

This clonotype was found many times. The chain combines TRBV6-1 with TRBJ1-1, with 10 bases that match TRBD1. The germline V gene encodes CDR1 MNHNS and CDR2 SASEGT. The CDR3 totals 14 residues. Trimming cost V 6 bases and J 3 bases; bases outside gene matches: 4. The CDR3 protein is CASRMTGGDTEAFF. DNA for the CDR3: TGTGCCAGCAGAATGACAGGGGGCGACACTGAAGCTTTCTTT.

The CDR3 DNA follows: TGTGCCAGCAGTTATGAGATTGTCCCATTCTATGGCTACACCTTC. It encodes CASSYEIVPFYGYTF. The chain is built from TRBV6-5 and TRBJ1-2; D gene unclear. Germline V lookup: CDR1 MNHEY, CDR2 SVGAGI. Deletions cut 3 bases from V and 4 bases from J, with 15 bases between. The CDR3 consists of 15 residues.

CDR3 region: CSVAISRLAVTYEQYF. The CDR3 nucleotides are TGCAGCGTTGCAATATCACGGCTAGCGGTGACCTACGAGCAGTACTTC. The chain recombines TRBV29-1 with TRBJ2-7; TRBD2 aligns across 7 bases. The CDR3 is 16 residues long. Germline CDR1 reads SQVTM; CDR2 reads ANQGSEA. Losses at the gene ends were 4 bases for V and 2 bases for J; bases not matched to a gene: 14.

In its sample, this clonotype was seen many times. CDR3 residues: CASSARQGRETQYF. In DNA, the CDR3 is TGTGCCAGCAGCGCCCGACAGGGAAGGGAGACCCAGTACTTC. The V gene is TRBV9, the J gene TRBJ2-5; 7 bases line up with TRBD1. Germline lookup yields CDR1 SGDLS and CDR2 YYNGEE. The CDR3 consists of 14 residues. Losses at the gene ends were 3 bases for V and 5 bases for J; bases not matched to a gene: 7.